This paragraph covers one T cell receptor (beta chain) sequence. Antigen specificity is unknown. This sample was included in a study of T cell repertoires in urothelial bladder cancer. Study in general: Of 11 to 12 resected lesions, a few were cT2 or greater. Study-wide points: One T-cell clone reached up to roughly 15% of carcinoma infiltrating lymphocytes. Median infiltrating lymphocyte percentage was around 2% in carcinoma specimens.

Sequencing was performed with immunoSEQ multiplex PCR; in TCRdb, only in-frame clones are kept and a portion is missing. The table includes about 13,000 clones, around three fifths detected once. The CDR3 spans 11 residues. Trimming pared 6 bases from V and 4 bases from J, leaving 7 bases between. Germline-derived CDR1 and CDR2 are DFQATT and SNEGSKA (reference sequence). The chain employs TRBV20-1 and TRBJ2-1; no reliable D call. The sequence came from a human donor with urothelial carcinoma. Sequencing was done on a sample of tumor-infiltrating cells from bladder cancer. The CDR3 sequence: CSAPKYNEQFF. The DNA of the CDR3 is TGCAGTGCACCCAAGTACAATGAGCAGTTCTTC.